Below are 7 T cell receptor beta chains sequenced from a single sample in a study of PD-L1 blockade in urothelial cancer. The time point here: pretreatment peripheral blood. The protocol was immunoSEQ multiplex PCR, while the TCRdb copy is restricted to in-frame clones and leaves out a portion. Altogether tens of thousands of clones are present, around four fifths being singletons, with the ten largest covering roughly 7%. The input for sequencing was PBMCs, taken around atezolizumab (anti-PD-L1) treatment. The receptors come from a man aged 55-75 years with urothelial cancer.

Note on this clone: Other DNA sequences from this sample encode an identical CDR3 as well. CDR3 in DNA: TGTGCCAGCAGCTTGGCAGGGGGCCAAGAGACCCAGTACTTC. Translation gives CASSLAGGQETQYF. This chain joins TRBV5-4 and TRBJ2-5; 7 nucleotides agree with TRBD1. This CDR3 contains 14 residues. CDR1 is SGHNT, CDR2 YYREEE, per germline (reference sequence). Trimming took 0 bases from V and 1 from J; bases not matched to a gene: 0.

This rearrangement joins TRBV15 to TRBJ1-1; 7 bases map to TRBD1. The CDR3 has 15 residues. Germline assignment: CDR1 LNHNV and CDR2 YYDKDF (reference sequence). J gave up 5 bases and V 8 bases, and 14 bases lay outside the gene matches. Here the CDR3 reads CATDAGGTLRTEAFF. The CDR3 region has the DNA TGTGCCACCGATGCAGGGGGGACGCTGAGAACTGAAGCTTTCTTT.

This clone was observed a single time. The chain employs TRBV11-2 and TRBJ2-7; D gene uncertain. Germline CDR1 is SGHAT and CDR2 is FQNNGV. The CDR3 spans 12 residues. The V and J ends lost 1 base and 3 bases respectively, with 4 bases between them. For the CDR3, the DNA is TGTGCCAGCAGCTTAGCGGGCTACGAGCAGTACTTC. It yields the protein CASSLAGYEQYF. The full variable domain, rest sourced from reference TRBV11-2 and TRBJ2-7, is EAGVAQSPRYKIIEKRQSVAFWCNPISGHATLYWYQQILGQGPKLLIQFQNNGVVDDSQLPKDRFSAERLKGVDSTLKIQPAKLEDSAVYLCASSLAGYEQYFGPGTRLTVT.

Note on this clone: The germline gene is not matched at one end of the junction; a read error may be the cause. This chain joins TRBV7-2 and TRBJ2-3, with D tentatively TRBD2 (5 bases). Per the germline V gene, CDR1 is SGHTA and CDR2 is FQGNSA. There are 11 residues in the CDR3. CDR3 sequence: CASSSLGLPLF. DNA of the CDR3: TGTGCCAGCAGCTCCCTCGGACTGCCCCTGTTT.

The rearrangement joins TRBV5-1 to TRBJ2-3; 7 bases fit TRBD2. With 4 bases clipped from V and 5 bases from J, the junction kept 13 bases outside the gene matches. The germline gives CDR1 SGHRS, CDR2 YFSETQ. CDR3 length: 16 amino acids. CDR3 DNA sequence: TGCGCCAGCAGCGCAACGGGGGGTTCTTCGGGAGATACGCAGTATTTT. It translates to CASSATGGSSGDTQYF. The full variable domain, in which reference TRBV5-1 and TRBJ2-3 provide the parts outside the CDR3, is KAGVTQTPRYLIKTRGQQVTLSCSPISGHRSVSWYQQTPGQGLQFLFEYFSETQRNKGNFPGRFSGRQFSNSRSEMNVSTLELGDSALYLCASSATGGSSGDTQYFGPGTRLTVL.

J is TRBJ1-6 and V is TRBV6-1, with 9 bases aligning to TRBD1. The J segment lost 6 bases and the V segment lost 1 base, leaving 13 bases of the junction unmatched. The CDR3 has 19 amino acids. CDR1 is MNHNS and CDR2 is SASEGT in the germline V gene. The CDR3 is CASSEVRWDRVTPNSPLHF. CDR3 DNA sequence: TGTGCCAGCAGTGAAGTTAGATGGGACAGGGTAACCCCTAATTCACCCCTCCACTTT.

This chain uses TRBV30 with TRBJ2-7; 7 nucleotides agree with TRBD2. Trimming at V came to 1 base and at J to 3 bases, leaving 12 bases not matched to a gene. The CDR3 totals 16 residues. Germline CDR1 and CDR2: GTSNPN and SVGIG (reference sequence). Here the CDR3 reads CAWSADVPQRGYEQYF. The CDR3 region has the DNA TGTGCCTGGAGTGCAGACGTCCCTCAGCGGGGCTACGAGCAGTACTTC.